This T cell receptor beta chain was identified during a study of T-cell reconstitution after alpha-beta-depleted transplantation in children. Preparation of the TCRbeta library used unique molecular identifiers. TCRdb analysed the PCR reads with MiXCR anew, one entry per CDR3 protein. The repertoire includes roughly 500,000 distinct CDR3 sequences, 12% of them detected once, and about 5% sits in the top ten. The receptor was derived from a human donor who donated a stem cell graft to a child with combined immunodeficiency. The specimen was PBMCs from the stem cell graft donor, collected from the stem cell graft.

CDR3 coding DNA: TGTGCCAGCAGCGGCGCAGGGGGCCAGGGCACCGGGGAGCTGTTTTTT. This translates into CASSGAGGQGTGELFF. The chain recombines TRBV9 with TRBJ2-2; TRBD1 matches at 8 bases. The CDR3 spans 16 residues. The ends lost 3 bases at V and 4 bases at J; junction bases unmatched: 8. The V gene's germline CDR1 is SGDLS and CDR2 YYNGEE.